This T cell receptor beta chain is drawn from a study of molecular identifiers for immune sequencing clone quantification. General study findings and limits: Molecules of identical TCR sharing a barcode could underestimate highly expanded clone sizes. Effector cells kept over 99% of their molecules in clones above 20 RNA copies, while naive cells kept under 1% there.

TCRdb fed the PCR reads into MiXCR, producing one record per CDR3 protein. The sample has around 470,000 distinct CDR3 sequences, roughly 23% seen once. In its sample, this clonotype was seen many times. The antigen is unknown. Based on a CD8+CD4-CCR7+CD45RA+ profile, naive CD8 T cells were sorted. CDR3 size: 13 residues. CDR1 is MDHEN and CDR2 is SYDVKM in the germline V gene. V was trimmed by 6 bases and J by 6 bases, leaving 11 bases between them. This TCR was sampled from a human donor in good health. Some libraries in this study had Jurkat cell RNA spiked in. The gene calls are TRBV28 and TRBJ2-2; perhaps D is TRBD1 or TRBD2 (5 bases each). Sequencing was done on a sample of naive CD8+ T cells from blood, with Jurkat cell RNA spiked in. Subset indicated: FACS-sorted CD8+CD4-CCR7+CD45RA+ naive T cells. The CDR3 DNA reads TGTGCCAGCAGCTTCCTGGGGGCCGGGGAGCTGTTTTTT. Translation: CASSFLGAGELFF.